The 10 T cell receptor beta chains listed next were all sequenced from one sample in a study of T cells in Graves' hyperthyroidism and ophthalmopathy. RNA transcripts yielded amplified TCR beta CDR3 regions. A first-round RT-PCR of the TCR CDR3 used the HTBI primer set. TCRdb passed the multiplex PCR reads through MiXCR, listing each CDR3 protein once. The data contain a few hundred thousand distinct CDR3 sequences, around 15% of them singletons. The sequenced material came from blood. These receptors all come from a woman between 40 and 50 years old with Graves' ophthalmopathy.

Points on this clonotype: A much larger clone sits a single nucleotide away, making a read error possible. No conserved phenylalanine or tryptophan ends this CDR3, so it is likely a read error. The rearrangement links TRBV9 to TRBJ2-1, with 7 bases aligning to TRBD2. The CDR3 consists of 18 residues. The V gene end was trimmed by 3 bases and the J gene end by 3 bases; junction bases not matched to a gene: 15. Germline CDR1 and CDR2: SGDLS and YYNGEE. DNA for the CDR3: TGTGCCAGCAGCGCAGGGAGGGGCGGGAATGTTAACTACAATGAGCAGTTCCTC. It translates to CASSAGRGGNVNYNEQFL.

The V gene is TRBV5-1, the J gene TRBJ2-1; no reliable D call. This CDR3 has 13 residues. With 0 bases removed from V and 7 bases from J, the gap between germline ends came to 8 bases. Germline values: CDR1 SGHRS, CDR2 YFSETQ. CDR3 in amino acids: CASSLAPRNEQFF. CDR3 nucleotides: TGCGCCAGCAGCTTGGCCCCACGGAATGAGCAGTTCTTC.

The chain joins TRBV2 to TRBJ2-5; unclear D gene. Germline lookup yields CDR1 SNHLY and CDR2 FYNNEI. CDR3 length: 11 residues. V gave up 6 bases and J gave up 5 bases, with 7 bases separating them. CDR3 residues: CASRSPETQYF. The CDR3 DNA reads TGTGCCAGCAGGAGCCCCGAGACCCAGTACTTC.

This clonotype has at least ten counts. The rearrangement uses TRBV2 and TRBJ2-1; no firm D call. This CDR3 comprises 11 residues. Trimming took off 3 bases at V and 9 bases at J, with 6 bases between the two ends. Germline V gene data show CDR1 as SNHLY and CDR2 as FYNNEI. The DNA for the CDR3 is TGTGCCAGCAGTGACGGCTTTGAGCAGTTCTTC. This gives the protein CASSDGFEQFF.

This clonotype was counted only a few times. The V and J genes are TRBV5-1 and TRBJ2-3, with 14 bases lining up with TRBD2. Germline CDR1 and CDR2: SGHRS and YFSETQ. With V trimmed by 3 bases and J by 5 bases, 5 bases remained unmatched. The CDR3 has 16 residues. The CDR3 DNA sequence: TGCGCCAGCAGCTCAACAGGACTAGCGGGAGGAGATACGCAGTATTTT. It is translated as CASSSTGLAGGDTQYF.

V and J are TRBV29-1 and TRBJ2-3; either TRBD1 or TRBD2 may fit D (5 bases each). Deletions cut 6 bases from V and 2 bases from J, with 12 bases between. Germline V gene sequence: CDR1 SQVTM, CDR2 ANQGSEA. The CDR3 is 13 residues long. The CDR3 DNA sequence: TGCAGCGTAGGTGGGGGTTCCACAGATACGCAGTATTTT. This encodes CSVGGGSTDTQYF.

This clonotype was picked up many times. The J gene is TRBJ1-6, the V gene TRBV11-2; D gene ambiguous. This CDR3 has 13 amino acids. The V gene lost 5 bases and the J gene lost 3 bases, with 5 bases spanning the gap. Germline V gene sequence: CDR1 SGHAT, CDR2 FQNNGV. In DNA, the CDR3 is TGTGCCAGCAGCCCCAACTATAATTCACCCCTCCACTTT. Amino acid sequence: CASSPNYNSPLHF. Filled out from reference TRBV11-2 and TRBJ1-6, the complete variable domain reads EAGVAQSPRYKIIEKRQSVAFWCNPISGHATLYWYQQILGQGPKLLIQFQNNGVVDDSQLPKDRFSAERLKGVDSTLKIQPAKLEDSAVYLCASSPNYNSPLHFGNGTRLTVT.

This clonotype showed up just a few times. This chain uses TRBV20-1 with TRBJ2-5, with D perhaps matching TRBD1 or TRBD2 (6 bases each). V was trimmed by 3 bases and J by 3 bases, leaving 17 bases between them. The length of the CDR3 is 15 residues. CDR1 is DFQATT, CDR2 SNEGSKA, per germline (reference sequence). This CDR3 is CSASPPRGLKETQYF. DNA of the CDR3: TGCAGTGCTAGTCCCCCCCGGGGGCTTAAAGAGACCCAGTACTTC.

In the case of this clonotype: Given a much more abundant clone one base away, this may be a read error. The chain joins TRBV14 to TRBJ2-3, with D unclear. The DNA end favors TRBJ1-5, so the J call may be wrong. Germline CDR1 is SGHDN and CDR2 is FVKESK. The CDR3 has 15 amino acids. The CDR3 DNA is TGTGCCAGCAGCCAATACGCGCGGGAAACAGATACGCAGCATTTT. It is translated as CASSQYARETDTQHF.

This clonotype was seen only a few times. The chain employs TRBV10-3 and TRBJ1-5, with 9 bases that match TRBD1. The germline gives CDR1 ENHRY, CDR2 SYGVKD. Losses at the gene ends were 4 bases for V and 9 bases for J; bases not matched to a gene: 7. The CDR3 loop spans 14 amino acids. The CDR3 reads CAISGQGEDRPQHF. In DNA form, the CDR3 reads TGTGCCATCAGTGGACAGGGGGAGGATCGGCCCCAGCATTTT.